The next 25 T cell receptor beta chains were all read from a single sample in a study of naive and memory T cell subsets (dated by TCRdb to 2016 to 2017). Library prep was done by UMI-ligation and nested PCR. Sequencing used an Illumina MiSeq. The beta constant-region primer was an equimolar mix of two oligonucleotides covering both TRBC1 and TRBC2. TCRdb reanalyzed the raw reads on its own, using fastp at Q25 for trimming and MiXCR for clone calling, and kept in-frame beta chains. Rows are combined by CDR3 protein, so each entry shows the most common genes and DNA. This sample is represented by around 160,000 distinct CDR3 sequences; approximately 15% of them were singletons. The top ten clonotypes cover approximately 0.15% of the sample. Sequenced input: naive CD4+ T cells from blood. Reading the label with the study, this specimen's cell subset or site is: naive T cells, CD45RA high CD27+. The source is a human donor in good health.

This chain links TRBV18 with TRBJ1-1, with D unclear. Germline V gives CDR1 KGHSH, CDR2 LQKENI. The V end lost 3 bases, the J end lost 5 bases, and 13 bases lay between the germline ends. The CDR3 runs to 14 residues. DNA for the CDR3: TGTGCCAGCTCACCTAGTGCAGGTTATACTGAAGCTTTCTTT. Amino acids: CASSPSAGYTEAFF.

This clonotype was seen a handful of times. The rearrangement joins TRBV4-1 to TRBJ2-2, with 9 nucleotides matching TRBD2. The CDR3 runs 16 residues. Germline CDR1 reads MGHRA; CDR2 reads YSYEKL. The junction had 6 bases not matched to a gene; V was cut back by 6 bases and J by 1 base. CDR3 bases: TGCGCCAGCAGGATGACTAGCGGAAAGAACACCGGGGAGCTGTTTTTT. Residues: CASRMTSGKNTGELFF.

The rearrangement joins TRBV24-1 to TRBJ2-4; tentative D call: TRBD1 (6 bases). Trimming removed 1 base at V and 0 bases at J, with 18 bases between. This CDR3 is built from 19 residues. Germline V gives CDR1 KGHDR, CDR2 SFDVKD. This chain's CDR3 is CATSDFSRTGPGAKNIQYF. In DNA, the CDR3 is TGTGCCACCAGTGATTTTTCTCGTACAGGGCCAGGAGCCAAAAACATTCAGTACTTC.

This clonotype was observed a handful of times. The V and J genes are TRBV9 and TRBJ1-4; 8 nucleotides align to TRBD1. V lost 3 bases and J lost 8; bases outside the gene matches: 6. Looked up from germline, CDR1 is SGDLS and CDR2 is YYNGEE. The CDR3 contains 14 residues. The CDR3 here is CASSATGVGEKLFF. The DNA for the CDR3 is TGTGCCAGCAGCGCGACAGGGGTTGGGGAAAAACTGTTTTTT.

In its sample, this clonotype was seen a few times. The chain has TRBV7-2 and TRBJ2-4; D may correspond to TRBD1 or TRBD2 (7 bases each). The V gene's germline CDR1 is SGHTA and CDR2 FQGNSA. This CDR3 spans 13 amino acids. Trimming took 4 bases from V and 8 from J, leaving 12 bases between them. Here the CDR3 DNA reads TGTGCCAGCAGCTCCAGGGGGAGGGACATTCAGTACTTC. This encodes CASSSRGRDIQYF.

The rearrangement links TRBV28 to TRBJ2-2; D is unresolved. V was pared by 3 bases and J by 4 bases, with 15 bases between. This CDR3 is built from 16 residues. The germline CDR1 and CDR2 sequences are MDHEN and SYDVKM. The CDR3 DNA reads TGTGCCAGCAGTTTCCGCTCTGGACGGCGCACCGGGGAGCTGTTTTTT. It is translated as CASSFRSGRRTGELFF.

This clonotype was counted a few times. This CDR3 is CASSFAGLAGRGELFF. The CDR3 nucleotides read TGTGCCAGCAGCTTCGCAGGACTAGCGGGACGCGGGGAGCTGTTTTTT. The V gene is TRBV7-3, the J gene TRBJ2-2; TRBD2 matches 12 bases. This CDR3 has 16 amino acids. CDR1 and CDR2 (germline): SGHTA, FQGTGA. Trimming cost V 3 bases and J 7 bases; bases outside gene matches: 6.

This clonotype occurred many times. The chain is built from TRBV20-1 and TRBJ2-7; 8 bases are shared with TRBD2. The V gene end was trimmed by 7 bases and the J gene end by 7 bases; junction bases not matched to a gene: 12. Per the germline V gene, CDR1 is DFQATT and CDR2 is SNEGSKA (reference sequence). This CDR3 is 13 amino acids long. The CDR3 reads CSVLRGANSEQYF. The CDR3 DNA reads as TGCAGTGTTCTGCGGGGGGCCAATAGTGAGCAGTACTTC.

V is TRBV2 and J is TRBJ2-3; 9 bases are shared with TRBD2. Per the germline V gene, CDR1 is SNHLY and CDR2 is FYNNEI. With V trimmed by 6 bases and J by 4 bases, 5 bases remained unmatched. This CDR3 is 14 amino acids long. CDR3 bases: TGTGCCAGCAGACGTAGCGGGAGCCCAGATACGCAGTATTTT. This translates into CASRRSGSPDTQYF.

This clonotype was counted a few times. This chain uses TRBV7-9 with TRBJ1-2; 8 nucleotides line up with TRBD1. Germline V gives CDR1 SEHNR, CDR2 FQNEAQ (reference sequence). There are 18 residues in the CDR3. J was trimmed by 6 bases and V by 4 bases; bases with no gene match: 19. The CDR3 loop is CASSSSFMTGARWDGYTF. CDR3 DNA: TGTGCCAGCAGCTCCAGTTTCATGACAGGGGCTCGCTGGGATGGCTACACCTTC.

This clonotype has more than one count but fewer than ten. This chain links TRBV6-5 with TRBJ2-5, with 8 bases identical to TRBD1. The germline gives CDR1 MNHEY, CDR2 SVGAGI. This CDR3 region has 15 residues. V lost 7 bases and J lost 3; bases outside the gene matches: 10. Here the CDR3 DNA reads TGTGCCAGCATTGGGCAGGGGGCAGGAGAAGAGACCCAGTACTTC. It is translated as CASIGQGAGEETQYF.

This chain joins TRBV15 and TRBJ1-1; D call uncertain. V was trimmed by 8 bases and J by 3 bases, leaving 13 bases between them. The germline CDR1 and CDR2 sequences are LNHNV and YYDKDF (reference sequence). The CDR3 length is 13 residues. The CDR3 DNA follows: TGTGCCACCTCGCCCTATAGCGACACTGAAGCTTTCTTT. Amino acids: CATSPYSDTEAFF.

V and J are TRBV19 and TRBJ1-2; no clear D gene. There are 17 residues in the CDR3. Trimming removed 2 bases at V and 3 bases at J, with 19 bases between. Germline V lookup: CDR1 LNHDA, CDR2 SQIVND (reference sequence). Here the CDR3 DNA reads TGTGCCAGTAGTATAAGCTCTAGCCTCCCGAGGGACTATGGCTACACCTTC. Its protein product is CASSISSSLPRDYGYTF.

For the CDR3, the DNA is TGTGCCAGCAGCGCCCGACAGGGCACCTCCTACGAGCAGTACTTC. Its translation: CASSARQGTSYEQYF. The chain links TRBV5-4 to TRBJ2-7; 7 bases are shared with TRBD1. The CDR3 runs to 15 residues. Germline values: CDR1 SGHNT, CDR2 YYREEE (reference sequence). J lost 0 bases, V lost 4 bases, and 7 bases had no gene match.

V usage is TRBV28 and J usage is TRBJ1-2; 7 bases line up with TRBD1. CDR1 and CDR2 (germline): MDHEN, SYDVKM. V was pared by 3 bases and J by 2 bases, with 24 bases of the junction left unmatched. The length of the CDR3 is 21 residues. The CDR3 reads CASSFPGQDKGARPGNYGYTF. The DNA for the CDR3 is TGTGCCAGCAGTTTTCCCGGGCAGGACAAGGGGGCTCGTCCCGGGAACTATGGCTACACCTTC.

The CDR3 spells CASRPGYNEQFF. As DNA, the CDR3 is TGCGCCAGCAGGCCCGGCTACAATGAGCAGTTCTTC. The rearrangement uses TRBV5-1 and TRBJ2-1; D is undetermined. The CDR3 covers 12 residues. V lost 5 bases and J 3 bases, leaving 6 bases between the germline ends. Germline assignment: CDR1 SGHRS and CDR2 YFSETQ.

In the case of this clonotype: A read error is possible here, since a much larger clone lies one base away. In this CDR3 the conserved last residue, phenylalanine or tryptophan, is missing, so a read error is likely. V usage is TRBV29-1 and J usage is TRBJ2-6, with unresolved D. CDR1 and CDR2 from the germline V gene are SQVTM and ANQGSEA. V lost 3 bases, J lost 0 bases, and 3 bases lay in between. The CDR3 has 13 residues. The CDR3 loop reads CSVDPSGANVLTS. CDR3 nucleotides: TGCAGCGTTGACCCCTCTGGGGCCAACGTCCTGACTTCC.

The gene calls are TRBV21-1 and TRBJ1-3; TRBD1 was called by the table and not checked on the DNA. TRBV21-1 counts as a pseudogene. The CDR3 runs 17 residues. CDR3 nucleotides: TGTGCCAGCAGCAGAGACCTAGGGGGCTCGGCTGGAAACATCATATATTTT. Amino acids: CASSRDLGGSAGNIIYF.

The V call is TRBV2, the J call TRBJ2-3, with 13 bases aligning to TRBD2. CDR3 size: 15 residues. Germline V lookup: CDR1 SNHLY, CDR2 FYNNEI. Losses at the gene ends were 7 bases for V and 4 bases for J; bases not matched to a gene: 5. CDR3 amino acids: CASTTGLAGPDTQYF. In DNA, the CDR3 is TGTGCCAGCACCACGGGACTAGCGGGACCAGATACGCAGTATTTT. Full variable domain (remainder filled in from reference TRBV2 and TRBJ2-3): EPEVTQTPSHQVTQMGQEVILRCVPISNHLYFYWYRQILGQKVEFLVSFYNNEISEKSEIFDDQFSVERPDGSNFTLKIRSTKLEDSAMYFCASTTGLAGPDTQYFGPGTRLTVL.

The CDR3 region is CASSQSDMGFNNEQFF. Written as DNA, the CDR3 is TGTGCCAGCAGCCAAAGCGACATGGGCTTCAACAATGAGCAGTTCTTC. The V gene is TRBV3-1, the J gene TRBJ2-1; no clear D. The V end was cut by 2 bases, the J end by 5 bases, with 16 bases between. The germline CDR1 and CDR2 sequences are LGHDT and YNNKEL (reference sequence). The CDR3 has 16 residues.

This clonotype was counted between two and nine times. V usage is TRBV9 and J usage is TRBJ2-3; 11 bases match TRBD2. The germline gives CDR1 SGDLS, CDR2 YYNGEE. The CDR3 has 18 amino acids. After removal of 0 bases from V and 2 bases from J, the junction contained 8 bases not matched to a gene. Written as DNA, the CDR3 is TGTGCCAGCAGCGTAGGACTAGCGGGACAAACCCTCACAGATACGCAGTATTTT. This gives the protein CASSVGLAGQTLTDTQYF.

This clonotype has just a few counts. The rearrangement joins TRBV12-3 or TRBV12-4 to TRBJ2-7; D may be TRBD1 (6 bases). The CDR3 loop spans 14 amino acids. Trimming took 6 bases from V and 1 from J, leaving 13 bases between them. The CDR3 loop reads CASSLGTYSYEQYF. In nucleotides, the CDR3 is TGTGCCAGCAGCCTCGGGACATATTCCTACGAGCAGTACTTC.

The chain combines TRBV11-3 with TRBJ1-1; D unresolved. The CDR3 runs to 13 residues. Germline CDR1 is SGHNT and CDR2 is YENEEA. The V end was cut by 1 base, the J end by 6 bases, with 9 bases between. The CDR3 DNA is TGTGCCAGCAGCTTAGGTCTGAAAGCTGAAGCTTTCTTT. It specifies CASSLGLKAEAFF.

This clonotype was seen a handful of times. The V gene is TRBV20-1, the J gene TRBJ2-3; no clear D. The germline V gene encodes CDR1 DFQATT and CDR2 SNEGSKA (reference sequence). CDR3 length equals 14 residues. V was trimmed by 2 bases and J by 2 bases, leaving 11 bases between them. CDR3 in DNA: TGCAGTGCTAGATCGCCTTTATCCACAGATACGCAGTATTTT. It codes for CSARSPLSTDTQYF.

The chain's CDR3 is CASSKGGRTRGNEQFF. As DNA, the CDR3 is TGTGCCAGCAGTAAGGGGGGACGAACAAGGGGCAATGAGCAGTTCTTC. The rearrangement links TRBV11-2 to TRBJ2-1, with D perhaps being TRBD1 or TRBD2 (6 bases each). The germline V gene has CDR1 SGHAT and CDR2 FQNNGV. Trimming left V 6 bases short and J 6 bases short, with 21 bases between. The CDR3 extends over 16 amino acids.